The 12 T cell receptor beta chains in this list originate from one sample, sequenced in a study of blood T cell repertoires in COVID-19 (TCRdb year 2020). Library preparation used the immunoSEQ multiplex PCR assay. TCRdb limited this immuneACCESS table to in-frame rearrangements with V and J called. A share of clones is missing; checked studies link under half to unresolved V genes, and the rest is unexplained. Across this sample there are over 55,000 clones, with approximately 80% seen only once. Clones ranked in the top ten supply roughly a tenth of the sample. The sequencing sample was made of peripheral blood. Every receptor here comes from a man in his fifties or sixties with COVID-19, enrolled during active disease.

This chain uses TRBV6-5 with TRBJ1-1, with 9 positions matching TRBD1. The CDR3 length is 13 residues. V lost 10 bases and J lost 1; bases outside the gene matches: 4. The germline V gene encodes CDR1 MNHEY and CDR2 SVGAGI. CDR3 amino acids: CATGQGTNTEAFF. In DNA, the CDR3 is TGTGCCACAGGACAGGGGACGAACACTGAAGCTTTCTTT.

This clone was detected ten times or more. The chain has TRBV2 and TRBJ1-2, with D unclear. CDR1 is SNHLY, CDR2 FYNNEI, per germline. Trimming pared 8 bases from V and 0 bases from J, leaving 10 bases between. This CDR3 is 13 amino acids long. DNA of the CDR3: TGTGCCAGCCGCTTAACAGCTAACTATGGCTACACCTTC. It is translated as CASRLTANYGYTF.

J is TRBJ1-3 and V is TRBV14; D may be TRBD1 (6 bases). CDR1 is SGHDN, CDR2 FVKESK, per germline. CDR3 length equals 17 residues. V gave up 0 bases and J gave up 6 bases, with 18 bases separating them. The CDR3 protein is CASSQDDVRGGENTIYF. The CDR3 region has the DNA TGTGCCAGCAGCCAAGATGACGTACGAGGGGGTGAAAACACCATATATTTT.

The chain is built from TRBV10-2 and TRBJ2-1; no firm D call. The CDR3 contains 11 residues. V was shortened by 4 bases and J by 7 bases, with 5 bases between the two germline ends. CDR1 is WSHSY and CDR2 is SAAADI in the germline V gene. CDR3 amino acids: CASSGVNEQFF. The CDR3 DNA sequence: TGCGCCAGCAGTGGAGTTAATGAGCAGTTCTTC.

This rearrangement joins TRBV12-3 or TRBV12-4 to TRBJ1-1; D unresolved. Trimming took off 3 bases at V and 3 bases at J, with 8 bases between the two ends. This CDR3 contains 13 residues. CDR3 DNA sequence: TGTGCCAGCAGTTTGAGGGAGGACACTGAAGCTTTCTTT. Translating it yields CASSLREDTEAFF.

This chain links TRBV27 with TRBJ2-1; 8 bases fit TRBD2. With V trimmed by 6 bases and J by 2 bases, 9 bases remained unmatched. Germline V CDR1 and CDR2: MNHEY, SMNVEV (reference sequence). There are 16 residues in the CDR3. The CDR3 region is CASSSRVGGAYNEQFF. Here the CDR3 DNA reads TGTGCCAGCAGCTCCAGGGTCGGGGGGGCCTACAATGAGCAGTTCTTC.

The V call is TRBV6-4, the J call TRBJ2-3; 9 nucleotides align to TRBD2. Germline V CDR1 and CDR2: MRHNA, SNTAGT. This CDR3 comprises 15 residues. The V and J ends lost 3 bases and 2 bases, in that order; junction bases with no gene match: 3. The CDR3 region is CASSEVAGVTDTQYF. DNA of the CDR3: TGTGCCAGCAGTGAAGTAGCGGGAGTCACAGATACGCAGTATTTT.

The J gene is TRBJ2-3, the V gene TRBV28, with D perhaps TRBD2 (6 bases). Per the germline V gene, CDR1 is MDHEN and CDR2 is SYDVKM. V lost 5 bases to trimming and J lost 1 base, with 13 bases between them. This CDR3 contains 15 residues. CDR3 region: CASSKPGLGTDTQYF. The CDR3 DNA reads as TGTGCCAGCAGTAAGCCGGGACTCGGCACAGATACGCAGTATTTT.

The CDR3, as DNA: TGTGCCAGCAGGAGAGGGGACAGGGCTTACTACGAGCAGTACTTC. This codes for CASRRGDRAYYEQYF. The chain couples TRBV21-1 to TRBJ2-7; TRBD1, the table's D call, lacks a check against the DNA. TRBV21-1 is shown as a pseudogene. The CDR3 runs 15 residues.

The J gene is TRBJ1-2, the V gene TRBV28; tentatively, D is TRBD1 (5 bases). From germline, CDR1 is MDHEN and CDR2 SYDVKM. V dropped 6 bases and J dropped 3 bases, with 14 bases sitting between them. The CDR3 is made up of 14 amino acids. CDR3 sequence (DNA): TGTGCCAGCAGATTCACAGGTGCCTACTATGGCTACACCTTC. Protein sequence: CASRFTGAYYGYTF.

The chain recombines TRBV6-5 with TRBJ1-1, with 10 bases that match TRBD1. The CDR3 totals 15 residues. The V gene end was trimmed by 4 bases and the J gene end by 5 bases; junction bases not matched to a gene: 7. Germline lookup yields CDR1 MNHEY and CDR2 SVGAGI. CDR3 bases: TGTGCCAGCAGTTTTGCCGGGACAGGGGAGACTGAAGCTTTCTTT. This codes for CASSFAGTGETEAFF.

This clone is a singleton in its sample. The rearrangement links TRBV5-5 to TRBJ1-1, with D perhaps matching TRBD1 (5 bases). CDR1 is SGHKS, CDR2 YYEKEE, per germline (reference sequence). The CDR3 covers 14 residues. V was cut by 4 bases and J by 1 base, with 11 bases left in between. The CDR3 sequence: CASSPGPGNTEAFF. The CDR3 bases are TGTGCCAGCAGCCCAGGGCCCGGGAACACTGAAGCTTTCTTT. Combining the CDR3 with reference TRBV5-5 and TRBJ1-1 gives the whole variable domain DAGVTQSPTHLIKTRGQQVTLRCSPISGHKSVSWYQQVLGQGPQFIFQYYEKEERGRGNFPDRFSARQFPNYSSELNVNALLLGDSALYLCASSPGPGNTEAFFGQGTRLTVV.